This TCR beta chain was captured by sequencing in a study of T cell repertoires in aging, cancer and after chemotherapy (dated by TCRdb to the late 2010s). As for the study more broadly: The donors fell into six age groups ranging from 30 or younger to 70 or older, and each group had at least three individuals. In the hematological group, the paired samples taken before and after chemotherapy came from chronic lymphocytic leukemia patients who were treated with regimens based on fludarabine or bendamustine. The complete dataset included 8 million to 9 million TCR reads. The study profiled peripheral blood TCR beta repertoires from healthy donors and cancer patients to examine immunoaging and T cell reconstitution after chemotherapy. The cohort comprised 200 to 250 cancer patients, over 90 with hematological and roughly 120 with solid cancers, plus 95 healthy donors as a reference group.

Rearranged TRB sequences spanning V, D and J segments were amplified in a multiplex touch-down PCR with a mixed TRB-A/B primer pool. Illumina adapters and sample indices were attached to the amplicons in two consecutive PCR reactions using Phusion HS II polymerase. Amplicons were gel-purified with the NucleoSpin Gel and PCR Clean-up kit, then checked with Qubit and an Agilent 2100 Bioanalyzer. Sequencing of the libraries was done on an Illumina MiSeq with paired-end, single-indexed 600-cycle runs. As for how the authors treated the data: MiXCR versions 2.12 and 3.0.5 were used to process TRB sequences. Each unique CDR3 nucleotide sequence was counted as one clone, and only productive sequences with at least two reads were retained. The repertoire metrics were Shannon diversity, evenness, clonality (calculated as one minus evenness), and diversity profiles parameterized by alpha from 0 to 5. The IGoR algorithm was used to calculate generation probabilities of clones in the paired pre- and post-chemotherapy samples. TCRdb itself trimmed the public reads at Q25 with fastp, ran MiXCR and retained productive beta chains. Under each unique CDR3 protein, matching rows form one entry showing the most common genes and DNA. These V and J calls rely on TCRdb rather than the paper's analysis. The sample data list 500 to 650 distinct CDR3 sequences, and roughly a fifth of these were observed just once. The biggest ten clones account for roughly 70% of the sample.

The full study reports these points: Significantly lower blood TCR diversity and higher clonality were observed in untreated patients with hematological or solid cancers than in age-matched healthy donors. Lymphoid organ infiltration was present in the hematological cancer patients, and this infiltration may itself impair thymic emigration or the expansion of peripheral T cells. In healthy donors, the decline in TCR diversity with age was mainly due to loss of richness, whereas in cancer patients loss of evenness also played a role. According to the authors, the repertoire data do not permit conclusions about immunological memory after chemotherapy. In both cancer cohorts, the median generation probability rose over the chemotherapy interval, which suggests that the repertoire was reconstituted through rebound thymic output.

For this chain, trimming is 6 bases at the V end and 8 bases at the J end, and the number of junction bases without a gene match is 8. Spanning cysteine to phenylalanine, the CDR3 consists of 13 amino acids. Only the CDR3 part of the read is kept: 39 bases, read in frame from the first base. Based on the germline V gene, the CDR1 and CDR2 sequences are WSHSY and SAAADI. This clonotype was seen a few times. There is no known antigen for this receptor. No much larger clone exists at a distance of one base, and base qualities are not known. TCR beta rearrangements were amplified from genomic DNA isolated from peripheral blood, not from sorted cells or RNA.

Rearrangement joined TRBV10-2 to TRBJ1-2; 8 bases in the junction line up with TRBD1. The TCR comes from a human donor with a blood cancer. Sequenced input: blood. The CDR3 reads CASSGGQGGGYTF. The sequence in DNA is TGCGCCAGCAGCGGCGGACAGGGCGGAGGCTACACCTTC.